Given below is one TCR beta chain in context. Its target is unknown. A much larger clone lies a single base off, so this may be a read error. This sample stems from a study of tumor-infiltrating lymphocytes in primary liver carcinoma. Overall study context: Productive TCRbeta reads per sample were roughly 3.5 to 7.13 million, not differing by tissue. General study results and limits: Appearing in all five tumor regions was true of only about 7.5-25% of top clones.

The CDR3 length is 13 residues. A primer matching the constant region was used to make TCR beta cDNA from 450 to 500 ng of total RNA. Three nested multiplex PCR rounds, a slightly modified ARM-PCR, produced the libraries for TCR beta. The two initial PCR rounds, roughly 9 cycles each, used TRBV1-TRBV30 forward and C-beta reverse primers. TCRdb reanalysed the multiplex PCR reads using MiXCR and keeps one entry per CDR3 protein. The sample carries some 50,000 distinct CDR3 sequences, just over 70% recorded once. The roughly 19-33 mg bulk tissue piece was not sorted before simultaneous RNA and DNA extraction. Five separate regions per tumor were sampled. Every one of the tumor samples had a viable tumor cell content above 80%.

The gene calls are TRBV12-3 or TRBV12-4 and TRBJ2-2; a weak D match, TRBD2 (6 bases). This sequence was found in a man aged 40-50 years with primary liver carcinoma and hepatitis B virus infection. Sequenced: liver tumor tissue from sampling region 5. This sample's subset: tumor region T5, tumor centre. The CDR3 nucleotides are TGTGCCAGCAGTCCAGGGCGGGGCGGGGAGCTGCTTTTT. It codes for CASSPGRGGELLF.